These 32 T cell receptor beta chains share one sample of origin, sequenced in a study of blood T cells in healthy people across ages (dated by TCRdb to between 2014 and 2016). The library was produced with 5' RACE. The sequencing machine was an Illumina HiSeq 2500. A second PCR of roughly 7 to 11 cycles was performed with a sample-barcoded 5' primer and a J-beta primer mix. TCRdb cleaned the public reads at Q25 with fastp, built clones with MiXCR and kept in-frame beta chains. Each entry merges the rows of one CDR3 protein and shows their most common DNA and genes. The sample table holds 500,000 to 600,000 distinct CDR3 sequences, of which 25% to 30% were seen once. The ten largest clones capture 18% of the sample. The specimen sequenced was blood. The source of these receptors is a woman aged 65 to 85 in good health.

This clonotype occurred a few times. This chain uses TRBV6-6 with TRBJ2-5; 9 nucleotides line up with TRBD1. Germline CDR1 is MNHNY and CDR2 is SVGAGI (reference sequence). V lost 5 bases, J lost 5 bases, and 6 bases stayed unmatched. The CDR3 is 14 residues long. For the CDR3, the DNA is TGTGCCAGCAGTGACACAGGGGGCATGGAGACCCAGTACTTC. It encodes CASSDTGGMETQYF.

This clonotype was observed a few times. This chain links TRBV7-2 with TRBJ2-5, with D perhaps given as TRBD1 or TRBD2 (5 bases each). Germline loops: CDR1 SGHTA, CDR2 FQGNSA. The V end was cut by 1 base, the J end by 13 bases, with 25 bases between. There are 16 residues in the CDR3. CDR3 region: CASSLVGGGPPSAPYF. CDR3 DNA sequence: TGTGCCAGCAGCTTAGTAGGTGGGGGTCCCCCCTCGGCCCCGTACTTC. Full variable domain (outside the CDR3, taken from reference TRBV7-2 and TRBJ2-5): GAGVSQSPSNKVTEKGKDVELRCDPISGHTALYWYRQSLGQGLEFLIYFQGNSAPDKSGLPSDRFSAERTGGSVSTLTIQRTQQEDSAVYLCASSLVGGGPPSAPYFGPGTRLLVL.

The V and J genes are TRBV9 and TRBJ1-2; D call uncertain. Between the trimmed V and J ends, which lost 4 bases and 1 base, there was a span of 14 bases. The CDR3 sequence is 15 residues long. The germline V gene has CDR1 SGDLS and CDR2 YYNGEE. CDR3 sequence (DNA): TGTGCCAGCAGCCCCTGGGAGAGTTTTAACTATGGCTACACCTTC. Its translation: CASSPWESFNYGYTF.

This clonotype was counted a few times. The chain recombines TRBV6-2 or TRBV6-3 with TRBJ2-4; 7 bases are shared with TRBD1. CDR1 and CDR2 (germline): MNHEY, SVGEGT. V lost 3 bases to trimming and J lost 6 bases; unmatched junction nucleotides: 5. The CDR3 consists of 14 residues. CDR3 coding DNA: TGTGCCAGCAGTTATGGGACAGACCCAAACATTCAGTACTTC. This codes for CASSYGTDPNIQYF.

The J gene is TRBJ1-2, the V gene TRBV30; no definite D call. The ends were cut back, 3 bases at V and 5 bases at J, with 13 bases in the middle. The germline CDR1 and CDR2 sequences are GTSNPN and SVGIG (reference sequence). This CDR3 has 13 residues. CDR3 DNA sequence: TGTGCCTGGAGGGGAGTCGGCCTATATGGCTACACCTTC. It yields the protein CAWRGVGLYGYTF.

This clonotype was observed at least ten times. V usage is TRBV9 and J usage is TRBJ1-2; no reliable D call. V dropped 4 bases and J dropped 0 bases, with 19 bases sitting between them. The CDR3 consists of 17 residues. Germline CDR1 is SGDLS and CDR2 is YYNGEE. In nucleotides, the CDR3 is TGTGCCAGCAGCCCATCCGCGTGGAGGGCAACTAACTATGGCTACACCTTC. Translation: CASSPSAWRATNYGYTF. The full variable domain, rest sourced from reference TRBV9 and TRBJ1-2, is DSGVTQTPKHLITATGQRVTLRCSPRSGDLSVYWYQQSLDQGLQFLIQYYNGEERAKGNILERFSAQQFPDLHSELNLSSLELGDSALYFCASSPSAWRATNYGYTFGSGTRLTVV.

The genes are TRBV7-9 and TRBJ2-1; 10 positions match TRBD1. Germline loops: CDR1 SEHNR, CDR2 FQNEAQ (reference sequence). The CDR3 is made up of 16 amino acids. V lost 4 bases, J lost 8 bases, and 11 bases stayed unmatched. The CDR3 region is CASSSRRDRGVDEQFF. The DNA of the CDR3 is TGTGCCAGCAGCTCTCGACGGGACAGGGGCGTCGATGAGCAGTTCTTC.

The genes are TRBV7-2 and TRBJ2-1; TRBD1 matches at 12 bases. Per the germline V gene, CDR1 is SGHTA and CDR2 is FQGNSA. This CDR3 is built from 16 residues. J gave up 7 bases and V 6 bases, and 10 bases lay outside the gene matches. The CDR3 DNA is TGTGCCAGCAGTCTACCCGGGACAGGGGGCGGAAATGAGCAGTTCTTC. Protein product: CASSLPGTGGGNEQFF. The whole variable domain, remainder taken from reference TRBV7-2 and TRBJ2-1, is GAGVSQSPSNKVTEKGKDVELRCDPISGHTALYWYRQSLGQGLEFLIYFQGNSAPDKSGLPSDRFSAERTGGSVSTLTIQRTQQEDSAVYLCASSLPGTGGGNEQFFGPGTRLTVL.

The rearrangement links TRBV7-9 to TRBJ2-4; TRBD1 agrees at 9 bases. The germline gives CDR1 SEHNR, CDR2 FQNEAQ (reference sequence). Unmatched junction bases numbered 4, after V lost 5 bases and J lost 8 bases. The CDR3 is made up of 13 amino acids. The CDR3 region is CASSGTGWDIQYF. The DNA of the CDR3 is TGTGCCAGCAGCGGGACAGGGTGGGACATTCAGTACTTC.

In its sample, this clonotype was seen a few times. The chain is built from TRBV11-1 and TRBJ2-5; 10 nucleotides align to TRBD1. The end of the DNA aligns better with TRBJ2-1, so the J call may be wrong. Germline loops: CDR1 SGHAT, CDR2 FQDESV (reference sequence). CDR3 length equals 15 residues. The CDR3 reads CASSFGTGALREQFF. The CDR3 nucleotides are TGTGCCAGCAGCTTTGGGACAGGGGCCCTCAGGGAGCAGTTCTTC.

The chain employs TRBV29-1 and TRBJ1-1; 9 bases agree with TRBD1. CDR1 and CDR2 (germline): SQVTM, ANQGSEA. This CDR3 has 14 amino acids. The junction had 12 bases not matched to a gene; V was cut back by 7 bases and J by 6 bases. CDR3 DNA: TGCAGCGGCGGCGGACAGGGGAGATTCGCTGAAGCTTTCTTT. It specifies CSGGGQGRFAEAFF.

As concerns this clonotype: A much larger clone sits a single nucleotide away, making a read error possible. The CDR3 does not close with the conserved phenylalanine or tryptophan, likely indicating a read error. This rearrangement joins TRBV20-1 to TRBJ2-5; D tentatively reads TRBD1 or TRBD2 (5 bases each). Trimming shortened V by 7 bases and J by 3 bases, and 21 bases separated the two germline ends. CDR3 length equals 15 residues. CDR1 and CDR2 (germline): DFQATT, SNEGSKA (reference sequence). The DNA for the CDR3 is TGCAGTGTCATCCCTGAGGGGCAGCTTGAAGAGACCCAGTACCTC. As protein: CSVIPEGQLEETQYL.

The gene calls are TRBV25-1 and TRBJ2-1; 8 bases fit TRBD2. V shed 5 bases, J shed 6 bases, and the junction held 6 bases outside the gene matches. The CDR3 length is 14 residues. CDR1 MGHDK and CDR2 SYGVNS come from the germline V gene. The CDR3 nucleotides read TGTGCCAGCAGTTACGGGGGGGCCCGCAATGAGCAGTTCTTC. This encodes CASSYGGARNEQFF.

The rearrangement joins TRBV11-2 to TRBJ2-1; 8 bases agree with TRBD2. Germline loops: CDR1 SGHAT, CDR2 FQNNGV. V dropped 10 bases and J dropped 1; count of bases not matched to a gene: 9. The CDR3 extends over 15 amino acids. DNA for the CDR3: TGTGCCACCTCGTCGGGCGGGGGGTCCTACAATGAGCAGTTCTTC. Protein sequence: CATSSGGGSYNEQFF.

V usage is TRBV9 and J usage is TRBJ2-1; D gene ambiguous. CDR3 length: 15 residues. V lost 3 bases and J 0 bases, leaving 10 bases between the germline ends. The germline CDR1 and CDR2 sequences are SGDLS and YYNGEE. The CDR3 is CASSAIGRSYNEQFF. The DNA for the CDR3 is TGTGCCAGCAGCGCCATCGGGCGCTCCTACAATGAGCAGTTCTTC.

There are a few counts of this clonotype. The J gene is TRBJ2-5, the V gene TRBV7-8, with 8 positions matching TRBD2. J gave up 0 bases and V 1 base, and 7 bases lay outside the gene matches. The germline CDR1 and CDR2 sequences are SGHVS and FQNEAQ. The CDR3 sequence is 17 residues long. CDR3 residues: CASSLVWASGYQETQYF. For the CDR3, the DNA is TGTGCCAGCAGCTTAGTATGGGCTAGCGGGTACCAAGAGACCCAGTACTTC.

The table lists this clonotype with a few counts. This chain links TRBV9 with TRBJ1-6, with 8 bases fitting TRBD1. Germline CDR1 and CDR2: SGDLS and YYNGEE. The CDR3 consists of 13 residues. V was pared by 3 bases and J by 14 bases, with 7 bases of the junction left unmatched. The CDR3 spells CASSGTGTLALHF. The CDR3 DNA reads TGTGCCAGCAGCGGGACAGGGACTCTGGCCCTCCACTTT.

This clonotype was counted a few times. The rearrangement uses TRBV12-1 and TRBJ2-5; the D segment call TRBD1 is taken from the table without a DNA check. TRBV12-1 is tagged as a pseudogene. The CDR3 length is 18 residues. CDR3 protein: CASSLSFSGARFQETQYF. As DNA, the CDR3 is TGTGCCAGCAGCCTTTCTTTTTCGGGGGCACGATTTCAAGAGACCCAGTACTTC.

This clonotype was seen more than once but under ten times. J is TRBJ2-7 and V is TRBV11-2, with 9 bases fitting TRBD2. The junction had 12 bases not matched to a gene; V was cut back by 7 bases and J by 5 bases. The CDR3 covers 15 residues. CDR1 is SGHAT, CDR2 FQNNGV, per germline. CDR3 protein: CASNEPGLARNEQYF. The CDR3 DNA is TGTGCCAGCAACGAACCGGGACTAGCAAGGAACGAGCAGTACTTC.

This chain joins TRBV6-5 and TRBJ2-3; the D gene is possibly TRBD2 (5 bases). The CDR3 sequence is 14 residues long. Germline CDR1 is MNHEY and CDR2 is SVGAGI. V gave up 4 bases and J gave up 0 bases, with 8 bases separating them. The DNA of the CDR3 is TGTGCCAGCAGTTGGAGCGGAAGCACAGATACGCAGTATTTT. Encoded protein: CASSWSGSTDTQYF.

This clonotype was seen many times. The chain has TRBV24-1 and TRBJ1-4, with D perhaps TRBD1 (5 bases). V dropped 7 bases and J dropped 7 bases, with 21 bases sitting between them. This CDR3 contains 16 residues. Germline-derived CDR1 and CDR2 are KGHDR and SFDVKD. CDR3 bases: TGTGCCACCAGCGGAACCGGGGCCGGCGGGGGTGAAAAACTGTTTTTT. This encodes CATSGTGAGGGEKLFF.

The rearrangement links TRBV5-5 to TRBJ2-5, with TRBD2 as a possible D gene (6 bases). The CDR3 spans 14 residues. Germline V lookup: CDR1 SGHKS, CDR2 YYEKEE (reference sequence). Deletions cut 1 base from V and 4 bases from J, with 11 bases between. The CDR3 region has the DNA TGTGCCAGCAGCTTGATCCACGGGAGAGAGACCCAGTACTTC. Protein product: CASSLIHGRETQYF.

J is TRBJ1-5 and V is TRBV20-1; 8 bases map to TRBD1. J lost 5 bases, V lost 0 bases, and 9 bases had no gene match. The V gene's germline CDR1 is DFQATT and CDR2 SNEGSKA (reference sequence). CDR3 length: 16 amino acids. CDR3 DNA sequence: TGCAGTGCTAGAGACCTCCTCCCGACAGGGGATCAGCCCCAGCATTTT. Its translation: CSARDLLPTGDQPQHF.

The genes are TRBV5-1 and TRBJ2-3; 10 bases line up with TRBD1. J was trimmed by 4 bases and V by 0 bases; bases with no gene match: 2. There are 15 residues in the CDR3. Germline CDR1 reads SGHRS; CDR2 reads YFSETQ. CDR3 protein: CASSLGQGAPDTQYF. CDR3 nucleotide sequence: TGCGCCAGCAGCTTGGGACAGGGGGCACCAGATACGCAGTATTTT.

This clonotype was seen only a few times. The rearrangement links TRBV6-2 or TRBV6-3 to TRBJ2-4; D ambiguous. Germline CDR1 and CDR2: MNHEY and SVGEGT. Trimming removed 4 bases from V and 8 bases from J, with 9 bases in between. The CDR3 has 12 amino acids. The CDR3 bases are TGTGCCAGCAGTTCATCACGAGACATTCAGTACTTC. Translation gives CASSSSRDIQYF.

For this clonotype: A read error may produce the germline difference seen at one junction end. CDR3: CASSYRGQTDTQSF. The CDR3 DNA reads as TGTGCCAGCAGTTACCGGGGGCAGACAGATACGCAGTCTTTT. V usage is TRBV6-2 or TRBV6-3 and J usage is TRBJ2-3, with D perhaps TRBD1 or TRBD2 (6 bases each). Per the germline V gene, CDR1 is MNHEY and CDR2 is SVGEGT. The CDR3 runs to 14 residues.

The chain couples TRBV11-2 to TRBJ2-3; 11 bases fit TRBD1. This CDR3 is 14 amino acids long. CDR1 and CDR2 from the germline V gene are SGHAT and FQNNGV. V dropped 10 bases and J dropped 7; count of bases not matched to a gene: 10. This CDR3 is CATAQGTGGNTQYF. The CDR3 nucleotides are TGTGCCACCGCACAGGGGACAGGGGGGAATACGCAGTATTTT. The whole variable domain, filled in from reference TRBV11-2 and TRBJ2-3, reads EAGVAQSPRYKIIEKRQSVAFWCNPISGHATLYWYQQILGQGPKLLIQFQNNGVVDDSQLPKDRFSAERLKGVDSTLKIQPAKLEDSAVYLCATAQGTGGNTQYFGPGTRLTVL.

The chain has TRBV5-1 and TRBJ1-1; D is possibly TRBD1 (5 bases). Germline CDR1 and CDR2: SGHRS and YFSETQ. This CDR3 spans 16 amino acids. The ends were cut back, 1 base at V and 2 bases at J, with 15 bases in the middle. For the CDR3, the DNA is TGCGCCAGCAGCTTGCAGGGCATCCTCTTAAACACTGAAGCTTTCTTT. This translates into CASSLQGILLNTEAFF.

The rearrangement uses TRBV12-3 or TRBV12-4 and TRBJ1-5, with 10 bases identical to TRBD1. J lost 11 bases, V lost 2 bases, and 6 bases had no gene match. This CDR3 is 14 amino acids long. For the CDR3, the DNA is TGTGCCAGCAGTTTAAGGGGACAGGGGTCGTCCCAGCATTTT. It yields the protein CASSLRGQGSSQHF.

In its sample, this clonotype was seen a few times. The rearrangement uses TRBV6-5 and TRBJ1-3; D uncertain. The CDR3 sequence is 14 residues long. Germline CDR1 reads MNHEY; CDR2 reads SVGAGI. The V end was cut by 6 bases, the J end by 0 bases, with 9 bases between. The CDR3 loop reads CASRPRSSGNTIYF. Here the CDR3 DNA reads TGTGCCAGCAGGCCTAGGTCCTCTGGAAACACCATATATTTT.

V and J are TRBV15 and TRBJ2-5, with D unclear. The J call may be in error: the DNA end matches TRBJ2-7 better. The CDR3 is 14 residues long. Germline CDR1 is LNHNV and CDR2 is YYDKDF (reference sequence). In DNA form, the CDR3 reads TGTGCCACCAGCAAGGGCGGAGACTTCTACGAGCAGTACTTC. Residues: CATSKGGDFYEQYF.

Turning to this clonotype: The junction departs from germline at one end; a sequencing error may be responsible. The chain is built from TRBV9 and TRBJ2-3; D unclear. Germline values: CDR1 SGDLS, CDR2 YYNGEE. This CDR3 region has 15 residues. The CDR3 loop is CASSVDLLRTDTQYF. The CDR3 nucleotides are TGCGCCAGCAGCGTAGATCTACTACGCACAGATACGCAGTATTTT.